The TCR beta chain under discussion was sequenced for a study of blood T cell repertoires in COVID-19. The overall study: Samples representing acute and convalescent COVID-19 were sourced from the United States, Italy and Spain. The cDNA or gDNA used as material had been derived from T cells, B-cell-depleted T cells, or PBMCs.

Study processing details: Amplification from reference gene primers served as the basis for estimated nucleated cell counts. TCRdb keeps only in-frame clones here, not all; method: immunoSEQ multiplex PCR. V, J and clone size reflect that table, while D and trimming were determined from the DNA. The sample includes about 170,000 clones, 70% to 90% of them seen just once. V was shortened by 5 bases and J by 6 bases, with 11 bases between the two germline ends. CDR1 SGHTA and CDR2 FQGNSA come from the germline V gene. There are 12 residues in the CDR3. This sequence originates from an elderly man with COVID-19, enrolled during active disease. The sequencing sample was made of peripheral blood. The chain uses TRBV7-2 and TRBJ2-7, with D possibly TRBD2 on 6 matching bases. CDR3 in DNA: TGTGCCAGCAGCCGGACCGGGAGCGAGCAGTACTTC. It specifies CASSRTGSEQYF.